What follows are 32 T cell receptor beta chains derived from one specimen sequenced in a study of OX40 agonist ivuxolimab in advanced cancers. The data were produced by immunoSEQ multiplex PCR, yet TCRdb's version contains in-frame clones alone and is incomplete. The data hold approximately 60,000 clones, with almost 90% observed a single time. This specimen consisted of CD4+ or CD8+ T cells sorted from blood, obtained in a trial of the OX40 agonist ivuxolimab. Receptors were obtained from an adult with an advanced solid tumor such as melanoma, head and neck, liver or kidney cancer.

This rearrangement joins TRBV28 to TRBJ1-1, with D uncertain. V was trimmed by 5 bases and J by 2 bases, leaving 18 bases between them. This CDR3 is built from 16 residues. The V gene's germline CDR1 is MDHEN and CDR2 SYDVKM. CDR3 coding DNA: TGTGCCAGCAGTCTACGGCTTGGGAAGGGCAACACTGAAGCTTTCTTT. Protein: CASSLRLGKGNTEAFF.

V gene TRBV6-1 combines with J gene TRBJ2-1, with 14 bases lining up with TRBD2. The CDR3 is 15 amino acids. The junction had 0 bases not matched to a gene; V was cut back by 6 bases and J by 2 bases. Germline lookup yields CDR1 MNHNS and CDR2 SASEGT. DNA for the CDR3: TGTGCCAGCAGGGGACTAGCGGGGGCCTACAATGAGCAGTTCTTC. Its protein product is CASRGLAGAYNEQFF.

V and J are TRBV28 and TRBJ2-3; D is unclear. The V gene's germline CDR1 is MDHEN and CDR2 SYDVKM. The CDR3 extends over 17 amino acids. V lost 5 bases and J lost 2, with 20 bases in between. CDR3 loop: CASSPPSLTLFTDTQYF. The CDR3 nucleotides are TGTGCCAGCAGTCCCCCCTCTTTGACTCTATTCACAGATACGCAGTATTTT.

This clone has more than one count but fewer than ten. V usage is TRBV7-2 and J usage is TRBJ1-4; perhaps TRBD1 as D (5 bases). CDR1 is SGHTA, CDR2 FQGNSA, per germline. The CDR3 is made up of 13 amino acids. V lost 8 bases, J lost 8 bases, and 15 bases lay in between. This chain's CDR3 is CASGPRGGEKLFF. The CDR3 DNA sequence: TGTGCCAGCGGTCCCCGGGGGGGAGAAAAACTGTTTTTT.

The chain uses TRBV28 and TRBJ2-1, with 12 bases matching TRBD2. The CDR3 is 15 residues long. Per the germline V gene, CDR1 is MDHEN and CDR2 is SYDVKM. The junction had 5 bases not matched to a gene; V was cut back by 5 bases and J by 6 bases. CDR3 region: CASSLAGGPVNEQFF. CDR3 nucleotides: TGTGCCAGCAGTCTAGCGGGAGGGCCGGTCAATGAGCAGTTCTTC.

The J gene is TRBJ1-2, the V gene TRBV19; TRBD1 aligns across 9 bases. Losses at the gene ends were 4 bases for V and 4 bases for J; bases not matched to a gene: 4. The CDR3 spans 14 residues. CDR1 is LNHDA, CDR2 SQIVND, per germline (reference sequence). DNA of the CDR3: TGTGCCAGTAGTAGGACAGGGGAGGCCTATGGCTACACCTTC. The encoded protein is CASSRTGEAYGYTF.

V gene TRBV5-5 combines with J gene TRBJ1-3; the D is unclear. This CDR3 region has 14 residues. Germline assignment: CDR1 SGHKS and CDR2 YYEKEE (reference sequence). Trimming left V 4 bases short and J 2 bases short, with 10 bases between. CDR3 region: CASSRAQAGNTIYF. The DNA for the CDR3 is TGTGCCAGCAGCAGGGCCCAGGCTGGAAACACCATATATTTT. Full variable domain (outside the CDR3, taken from reference TRBV5-5 and TRBJ1-3): DAGVTQSPTHLIKTRGQQVTLRCSPISGHKSVSWYQQVLGQGPQFIFQYYEKEERGRGNFPDRFSARQFPNYSSELNVNALLLGDSALYLCASSRAQAGNTIYFGEGSWLTVV.

This clone was recorded a few times. This chain uses TRBV10-3 with TRBJ2-7; 8 bases align to TRBD2. CDR1 ENHRY and CDR2 SYGVKD come from the germline V gene. V was pared by 10 bases and J by 7 bases, with 18 bases of the junction left unmatched. The CDR3 is 15 amino acids. CDR3 nucleotide sequence: TGTGCCACCTCAATGACTAGCGCTATCGTGTATGAGCAGTACTTC. This sequence encodes CATSMTSAIVYEQYF.

V gene TRBV10-1 combines with J gene TRBJ2-7, with 8 bases that match TRBD2. J gave up 10 bases and V 1 base, and 6 bases lay outside the gene matches. CDR1 and CDR2 (germline): WNHNN, SYGVQD (reference sequence). This CDR3 is 13 amino acids long. The CDR3 sequence: CASSELASGGQYF. The CDR3 DNA reads TGCGCCAGCAGTGAGTTGGCCAGCGGGGGACAGTACTTC.

This chain joins TRBV28 and TRBJ2-1, with 8 bases lining up with TRBD2. The CDR3 is made up of 16 amino acids. Germline CDR1 and CDR2: MDHEN and SYDVKM. With V trimmed by 8 bases and J by 5 bases, 14 bases remained unmatched. The CDR3 here is CASGRGVAGTNNEQFF. The CDR3, as DNA: TGTGCCAGCGGGCGGGGGGTAGCGGGAACCAACAATGAGCAGTTCTTC.

The chain employs TRBV18 and TRBJ2-3; the D is unclear. Trimming cost V 3 bases and J 2 bases, with 6 bases left between them. CDR3 length: 13 amino acids. Germline CDR1 and CDR2: KGHSH and LQKENI. In nucleotides, the CDR3 is TGTGCCAGCTCACCGGGGAACACAGATACGCAGTATTTT. Encoded protein: CASSPGNTDTQYF.

The V call is TRBV11-2, the J call TRBJ2-1, with 12 nucleotides matching TRBD2. The germline V gene has CDR1 SGHAT and CDR2 FQNNGV. V was clipped by 2 bases and J by 11 bases; unmatched bases: 1. This CDR3 has 13 residues. Here the CDR3 reads CASSLWTSGKQFF. CDR3 DNA: TGTGCCAGCAGCTTATGGACTAGCGGGAAGCAGTTCTTC.

The genes are TRBV4-1 and TRBJ2-3; 9 bases line up with TRBD2. After removal of 0 bases from V and 4 bases from J, the junction contained 11 bases not matched to a gene. The CDR3 has 18 residues. Germline V CDR1 and CDR2: MGHRA, YSYEKL. The CDR3 DNA follows: TGCGCCAGCAGCCAAGATAGGCGGCGGGAGGGCCTGGCAGATACGCAGTATTTT. The encoded protein is CASSQDRRREGLADTQYF.

V is TRBV5-1 and J is TRBJ2-3; the D is unclear. This CDR3 region has 15 residues. The ends were cut back, 4 bases at V and 1 base at J, with 13 bases in the middle. Germline CDR1 is SGHRS and CDR2 is YFSETQ. CDR3 region: CASSETDVRTDTQYF. In DNA form, the CDR3 reads TGCGCCAGCAGCGAGACGGACGTACGCACAGATACGCAGTATTTT.

This chain connects TRBV18 to TRBJ2-3; no reliable D call. The CDR3 is 13 amino acids. Germline values: CDR1 KGHSH, CDR2 LQKENI. Trimming left V 3 bases short and J 6 bases short, with 10 bases between. The CDR3 region is CASSPALADTQYF. CDR3 nucleotide sequence: TGTGCCAGCTCACCGGCCTTGGCGGATACGCAGTATTTT.

The J gene is TRBJ2-1, the V gene TRBV7-8, with a tentative D call TRBD2 (6 bases). The CDR3 runs to 16 residues. Germline V gene lookup returns CDR1 SGHVS and CDR2 FQNEAQ. Trimming cost V 0 bases and J 6 bases, with 15 bases left between them. Written as DNA, the CDR3 is TGTGCCAGCAGCTTAGCGTTGGTAACCGGGGGCAATGAGCAGTTCTTC. It translates to CASSLALVTGGNEQFF.

This clone came up once. The chain combines TRBV7-9 with TRBJ2-2; 7 bases are a match to TRBD1. V lost 5 bases, J lost 7 bases, and 4 bases stayed unmatched. CDR3 length equals 13 residues. CDR1 is SEHNR, CDR2 FQNEAQ, per germline (reference sequence). The CDR3 loop reads CASSPQGNGELFF. Here the CDR3 DNA reads TGTGCCAGCAGCCCACAGGGGAACGGGGAGCTGTTTTTT. The variable domain in full, completed from reference TRBV7-9 and TRBJ2-2, reads DTGVSQNPRHKITKRGQNVTFRCDPISEHNRLYWYRQTLGQGPEFLTYFQNEAQLEKSRLLSDRFSAERPKGSFSTLEIQRTEQGDSAMYLCASSPQGNGELFFGEGSRLTVL.

J is TRBJ2-7 and V is TRBV5-8; the match to TRBD2 covers 7 bases. Germline CDR1 and CDR2: SGHTS and YDEGEE. CDR3 length equals 14 residues. The CDR3 reads CAGGDPSRGYEQYF. The CDR3 nucleotides read TGTGCGGGGGGGGACCCCTCGAGGGGCTACGAGCAGTACTTC.

This clone was detected only once. CDR3 nucleotides: TGTGCCAGTCCTGGACGGGGGCGGTTATCCTACGAGCAGTACTTC. Residues: CASPGRGRLSYEQYF. The rearrangement uses TRBV19 and TRBJ2-7; D may correspond to TRBD1 or TRBD2 (6 bases each). CDR3 length equals 15 residues. Trimming removed 8 bases from V and 1 base from J, with 18 bases in between. Germline V gives CDR1 LNHDA, CDR2 SQIVND (reference sequence).

J is TRBJ1-1 and V is TRBV6-6; 9 positions agree with TRBD1. V shed 9 bases and J 5 bases; nucleotides not matched to a gene: 4. This CDR3 spans 12 amino acids. Germline V gene sequence: CDR1 MNHNY, CDR2 SVGAGI (reference sequence). CDR3 sequence (DNA): TGTGCCAGTACCGGGACAGGGACTGAAGCTTTCTTT. It specifies CASTGTGTEAFF.

The chain employs TRBV28 and TRBJ2-7; perhaps TRBD2 as D (6 bases). Germline V gene sequence: CDR1 MDHEN, CDR2 SYDVKM. There are 15 residues in the CDR3. Trimming shortened V by 2 bases and J by 5 bases, and 16 bases separated the two germline ends. The CDR3 bases are TGTGCCAGCAGTTTAGTTCGGGAGCGTCCTAACGAGCAGTACTTC. Amino acids: CASSLVRERPNEQYF. Supplemented by reference TRBV28 and TRBJ2-7, the full variable domain reads DVKVTQSSRYLVKRTGEKVFLECVQDMDHENMFWYRQDPGLGLRLIYFSYDVKMKEKGDIPEGYSVSREKKERFSLILESASTNQTSMYLCASSLVRERPNEQYFGPGTRLTVT.

The chain recombines TRBV4-1 with TRBJ2-3; 7 bases fit TRBD1. CDR3 length equals 16 residues. Trimming took 4 bases from V and 6 from J; bases not matched to a gene: 13. Germline V gene sequence: CDR1 MGHRA, CDR2 YSYEKL. CDR3: CASSLVGDSNTDTQYF. The CDR3 nucleotides are TGCGCCAGCAGCCTTGTCGGGGACAGTAATACGGATACGCAGTATTTT.

This clone came up a few times. DNA for the CDR3: TGTGCCAGCAGTCCAGAGTTTTGGAACTATGGCTACACCTTC. It codes for CASSPEFWNYGYTF. This rearrangement joins TRBV28 to TRBJ1-2, with no clear D. The germline CDR1 and CDR2 sequences are MDHEN and SYDVKM. This CDR3 has 14 residues. The V end was cut by 5 bases, the J end by 2 bases, with 12 bases between.

The gene calls are TRBV28 and TRBJ2-7; the D gene is possibly TRBD2 (5 bases). There are 15 residues in the CDR3. V was trimmed by 8 bases and J by 0 bases, leaving 17 bases between them. Germline CDR1 MDHEN, CDR2 SYDVKM. This CDR3 is CASAWGSAISYEQYF. In DNA, the CDR3 is TGTGCCAGCGCCTGGGGTAGCGCTATCTCCTACGAGCAGTACTTC.

The rearrangement joins TRBV19 to TRBJ1-4; D perhaps matches TRBD1 (5 bases). Germline V CDR1 and CDR2: LNHDA, SQIVND (reference sequence). This CDR3 region has 13 residues. V was trimmed by 9 bases and J by 11 bases, leaving 19 bases between them. CDR3 in amino acids: CASSGLTIAKLFF. CDR3 in DNA: TGTGCCAGCTCAGGGTTAACGATTGCGAAACTGTTTTTT. Supplemented by reference TRBV19 and TRBJ1-4, the full variable domain reads DGGITQSPKYLFRKEGQNVTLSCEQNLNHDAMYWYRQDPGQGLRLIYYSQIVNDFQKGDIAEGYSVSREKKESFPLTVTSAQKNPTAFYLCASSGLTIAKLFFGSGTQLSVL.

This chain joins TRBV19 and TRBJ2-4; 8 bases are a match to TRBD2. Germline V CDR1 and CDR2: LNHDA, SQIVND (reference sequence). The CDR3 has 17 residues. Trimming removed 5 bases from V and 3 bases from J; junction bases left unmatched: 12. The chain's CDR3 is CASSLPWSGSDKNIQYF. The CDR3 DNA reads TGTGCCAGTAGTCTCCCATGGAGCGGGAGTGACAAAAACATTCAGTACTTC.

The chain links TRBV4-2 to TRBJ2-1, with D possibly being TRBD2 (7 bases). Trimming took 4 bases from V and 9 from J, leaving 16 bases between them. There are 14 residues in the CDR3. Germline loops: CDR1 LGHNA, CDR2 YNFKEQ. CDR3 in DNA: TGTGCCAGCAGCCGCCTCGAGGGGGGGAGTGAGCAGTTCTTC. Its protein is CASSRLEGGSEQFF.

The CDR3 is CASSAGQGTRQETQYF. In DNA form, the CDR3 reads TGCGCCAGCAGCGCCGGACAGGGAACGAGGCAAGAGACCCAGTACTTC. V is TRBV5-1 and J is TRBJ2-5; 8 bases align to TRBD1. Trimming removed 4 bases from V and 2 bases from J; junction bases left unmatched: 10. Germline CDR1 is SGHRS and CDR2 is YFSETQ. The CDR3 spans 16 residues.

The chain couples TRBV13 to TRBJ2-5; 10 bases map to TRBD2. The ends lost 2 bases at V and 5 bases at J; junction bases unmatched: 5. CDR3 length: 15 amino acids. Germline-derived CDR1 and CDR2 are PRHDT and FYEKMQ (reference sequence). CDR3 protein: CASSLLAGVGETQYF. The CDR3, as DNA: TGTGCCAGCAGCTTACTAGCGGGAGTTGGGGAGACCCAGTACTTC. Based on the CDR3 plus reference TRBV13 and TRBJ2-5, the full variable domain is AAGVIQSPRHLIKEKRETATLKCYPIPRHDTVYWYQQGPGQDPQFLISFYEKMQSDKGSIPDRFSAQQFSDYHSELNMSSLELGDSALYFCASSLLAGVGETQYFGPGTRLLVL.

This chain joins TRBV10-1 and TRBJ2-1; TRBD2 matches 13 bases. The junction had 4 bases not matched to a gene; V was cut back by 5 bases and J by 9 bases. From germline, CDR1 is WNHNN and CDR2 SYGVQD (reference sequence). This CDR3 comprises 14 residues. The CDR3 is CASSTSGRATEQFF. DNA for the CDR3: TGCGCCAGCAGTACTAGCGGGAGGGCCACTGAGCAGTTCTTC.

This rearrangement joins TRBV30 to TRBJ1-1; D is perhaps TRBD1 (5 bases). Germline V lookup: CDR1 GTSNPN, CDR2 SVGIG (reference sequence). The CDR3 spans 11 residues. Trimming left V 2 bases short and J 9 bases short, with 10 bases between. CDR3 DNA: TGTGCCTGGAGTACGGGGGTAAAAGCTTTCTTT. Its protein is CAWSTGVKAFF.

This chain connects TRBV27 to TRBJ2-3; TRBD1 aligns across 8 bases. The CDR3 totals 15 residues. V lost 3 bases and J lost 4; bases outside the gene matches: 6. In germline, CDR1 is MNHEY, CDR2 SMNVEV (reference sequence). For the CDR3, the DNA is TGTGCCAGCAGTTTCCTTGGACAGGGCCCAGATACGCAGTATTTT. This encodes CASSFLGQGPDTQYF.